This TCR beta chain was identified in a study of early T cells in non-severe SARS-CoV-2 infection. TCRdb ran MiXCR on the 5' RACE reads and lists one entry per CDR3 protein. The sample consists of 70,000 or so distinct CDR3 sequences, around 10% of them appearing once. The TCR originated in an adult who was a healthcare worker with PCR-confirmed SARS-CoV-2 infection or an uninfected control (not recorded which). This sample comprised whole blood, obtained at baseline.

The CDR3 spells CASSLDSDRVEAFF. The CDR3 DNA follows: TGTGCCAGCAGCTTAGATTCTGACAGGGTTGAAGCTTTCTTT. The chain uses TRBV11-3 and TRBJ1-1; 7 positions match TRBD1. Germline-derived CDR1 and CDR2 are SGHNT and YENEEA. Unmatched junction bases numbered 5, after V lost 0 bases and J lost 7 bases. This CDR3 spans 14 amino acids.